These 7 T cell receptor beta chains came from one sample sequenced in a study. One entry per CDR3 protein results from TCRdb running MiXCR on the 5' RACE reads. Of about 62,000 distinct CDR3 sequences listed, roughly 30% are singletons. Sequencing used tumor-infiltrating naive CD4+ T cells sorted from the breast tumor. Stated subset: naive CD4+ T cells, CD4+CD45RA+CD25-. The receptors were gathered from a female donor with breast cancer.

V and J are TRBV3-1 and TRBJ1-1; D not resolved. This CDR3 has 11 residues. With 1 base removed from V and 5 bases from J, the gap between germline ends came to 2 bases. From germline, CDR1 is LGHDT and CDR2 YNNKEL (reference sequence). CDR3 nucleotide sequence: TGTGCCAGCAGCCAAGGGACTGAAGCTTTCTTT. Amino acid sequence: CASSQGTEAFF.

This clonotype has just a few counts. This sequence joins TRBV20-1 and TRBJ1-4; D is uncertain. This CDR3 region has 16 residues. V lost 0 bases, J lost 0 bases, and 11 bases lay in between. Germline V gene lookup returns CDR1 DFQATT and CDR2 SNEGSKA (reference sequence). For the CDR3, the DNA is TGCAGTGCTAGAGACCCGGCGCCCTCAACTAATGAAAAACTGTTTTTT. Translated: CSARDPAPSTNEKLFF.

This clonotype was counted many times. CDR3 residues: CASSPWGNTGANVLTF. The CDR3, as DNA: TGCGCCAGCAGCCCGTGGGGGAATACTGGGGCCAACGTCCTGACTTTC. The chain combines TRBV5-1 with TRBJ2-6; D may match TRBD1 or TRBD2 (5 bases each). V gave up 4 bases and J gave up 2 bases, with 13 bases separating them. There are 16 residues in the CDR3. In germline, CDR1 is SGHRS, CDR2 YFSETQ.

This clonotype has just a few counts. J is TRBJ2-7 and V is TRBV5-1; 11 bases are a match to TRBD2. Germline CDR1 is SGHRS and CDR2 is YFSETQ. The CDR3 sequence is 15 residues long. The V segment lost 4 bases and the J segment 2 bases; nucleotides outside the gene matches: 5. The CDR3 is CASSPLAGGTYEQYF. In nucleotides, the CDR3 is TGCGCCAGCAGCCCTCTAGCGGGGGGAACCTACGAGCAGTACTTC.

The J gene is TRBJ1-4, the V gene TRBV7-2, with TRBD1 as a possible D gene (6 bases). Trimming pared 1 base from V and 5 bases from J, leaving 11 bases between. This CDR3 spans 15 amino acids. CDR1 and CDR2 (germline): SGHTA, FQGNSA. CDR3 sequence: CASSLVGTQNEKLFF. CDR3 bases: TGTGCCAGCAGCTTAGTAGGGACACAAAATGAAAAACTGTTTTTT.

The V and J genes are TRBV20-1 and TRBJ2-5, with TRBD1 matching 9 bases. The CDR3 length is 13 residues. V lost 6 bases and J lost 5; bases outside the gene matches: 7. The germline V gene has CDR1 DFQATT and CDR2 SNEGSKA (reference sequence). CDR3 sequence reads: CSASGTGLETQYF. CDR3 in DNA: TGCAGTGCGAGCGGGACAGGGCTGGAGACCCAGTACTTC.

The chain is built from TRBV7-8 and TRBJ2-7, with 7 bases lining up with TRBD2. In germline, CDR1 is SGHVS, CDR2 FQNEAQ. The CDR3 is 14 residues long. V lost 1 base to trimming and J lost 7 bases; unmatched junction nucleotides: 7. In DNA form, the CDR3 reads TGTGCCAGCAGCTTAGGTGGACTAGAGCAAGAGCAGTACTTC. The encoded protein is CASSLGGLEQEQYF.